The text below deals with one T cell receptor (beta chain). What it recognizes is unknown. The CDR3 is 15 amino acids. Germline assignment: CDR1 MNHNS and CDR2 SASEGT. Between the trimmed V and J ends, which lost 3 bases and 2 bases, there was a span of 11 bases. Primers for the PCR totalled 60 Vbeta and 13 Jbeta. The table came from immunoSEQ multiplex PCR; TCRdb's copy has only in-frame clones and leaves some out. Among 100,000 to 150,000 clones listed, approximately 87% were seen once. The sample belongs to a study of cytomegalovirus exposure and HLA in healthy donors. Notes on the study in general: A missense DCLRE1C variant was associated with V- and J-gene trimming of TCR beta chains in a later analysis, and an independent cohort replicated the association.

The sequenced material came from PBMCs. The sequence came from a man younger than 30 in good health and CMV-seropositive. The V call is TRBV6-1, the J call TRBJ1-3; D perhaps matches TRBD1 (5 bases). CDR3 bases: TGTGCCAGCAGTGAGGACCAGGGAACTGGAAACACCATATATTTT. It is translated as CASSEDQGTGNTIYF.